The source of this T cell receptor beta chain is a study of blood T cells in healthy people across ages. General observations from the study: Lack of knowledge of donor CMV status possibly confounded expanded clonotype changes.

V was trimmed by 5 bases and J by 3 bases, leaving 10 bases between them. The CDR3 sequence is 13 residues long. Looked up from germline, CDR1 is SNHLY and CDR2 is FYNNEI. A remark on this clonotype: Antigen unknown. A much more abundant neighbour one base away suggests this may be a read error.

Primers used in a second PCR of roughly 6 to 12 cycles were a sample-barcoded 5' primer and a J-beta primer mix. One entry per CDR3 protein results from TCRdb running MiXCR on the 5' RACE reads. The repertoire includes about 800,000 distinct CDR3 sequences, approximately 25% of them detected once, and 3% to 4% sits in the top ten. This same sample was also taken into another study, of T cells of mothers and their children. That work states: Overlap ran slightly, non-significantly higher for related than unrelated mother-child pairs. The authors identified no persistent microchimeric T cell clones.

This clonotype was obtained from a boy between 10 and 17 years old in good health. The sequenced sample was blood. This rearrangement joins TRBV2 to TRBJ1-2, with unresolved D. This CDR3 is CASSRTEYYGYTF. The CDR3 DNA follows: TGTGCCAGCAGTCGGACCGAATACTATGGCTACACCTTC.